This T cell receptor (beta chain) emerged from a study of OX40 agonist ivuxolimab in advanced cancers. Germline CDR1 and CDR2: SGHNT and YYREEE (reference sequence). V lost 0 bases and J lost 4; bases outside the gene matches: 5. The CDR3 extends over 18 amino acids. In its sample, this clone was seen a few times. The data were produced by immunoSEQ multiplex PCR, yet TCRdb's version contains in-frame clones alone and is incomplete. This sample has 75,000 to 80,000 clones, with around 87% found just once. Specimen: CD4+ or CD8+ T cells sorted from blood, collected in a trial of the OX40 agonist ivuxolimab. The receptor's source is an adult with an advanced solid tumor such as melanoma, head and neck, liver or kidney cancer. The chain links TRBV5-4 to TRBJ2-1; 15 bases are shared with TRBD2. In DNA, the CDR3 is TGTGCCAGCAGCTTGGCGGGACTAGCGGGAGGAATTTACAATGAGCAGTTCTTC. Encoded protein: CASSLAGLAGGIYNEQFF.